This TCR beta chain emerged from a study of blood T cell repertoires in COVID-19. The overall study: Acute and convalescent COVID-19 specimens originated in the United States, Italy and Spain.

CDR1 and CDR2 (germline): MNHEY, SMNVEV (reference sequence). V shed 9 bases, J shed 4 bases, and the junction held 9 bases outside the gene matches. The CDR3 is made up of 15 amino acids. Measured with immunoSEQ multiplex PCR; TCRdb has only the in-frame clones, and not every one. The repertoire has 140,000 to 150,000 clones, about nine tenths of them found once; the top ten carry around 0.91%. Material for sequencing was peripheral blood. The clonotype originates from a woman aged 45-65 years with acute or convalescent COVID-19. The chain carries TRBV27 and TRBJ2-3; TRBD1 matches 11 bases. The chain's CDR3 is CASLSLGQGADTQYF. The DNA of the CDR3 is TGTGCCAGTCTATCATTGGGACAGGGGGCAGATACGCAGTATTTT.